Listed here is a single T cell receptor (beta chain). There is no known antigen for this receptor. The record has no base qualities; no much larger clone is one base away. This sample was included in a study of shared T cell receptors in the human thymus (dated by TCRdb to the early 2020s). About the investigation overall: The study examined how the human thymus generates shared, self-reactive T-cell receptor alpha chains.

The germline V gene provides CDR1 SGDLS and CDR2 YYNGEE. Reading from cysteine to phenylalanine, the CDR3 counts 15 amino acids. The CDR3 DNA has 45 bases and is translated from base 1. The V and J ends are trimmed by 0 bases and 3 bases, leaving 13 bases between them. Libraries came from the immunoSEQ multiplex PCR assay. Drawn from immuneACCESS, this table holds only the in-frame rearrangements with V and J called that TCRdb kept. Clones are partly lost; checked studies trace under half to an unresolved V gene and leave the rest unexplained. For this sample there are over 650,000 clones; over 75% appear just once. The ten most abundant clones make up roughly 0.0087% of the sample. The sample was also linked to a second study, of human thymus T cells. That second publication adds: Donors were immunologically healthy infants undergoing open corrective cardiac surgery for congenital heart defects in Finland. Thymus tissue was obtained as surgical resects removed during corrective cardiac surgery. V and J gene segment usage appeared biased in both thymic and peripheral blood repertoires. The related research reported highly overlapping thymic TCR repertoires among unrelated individuals. The study described the TCR alpha and beta repertoires in under 10 infant thymus samples and four matching peripheral blood samples. The cohort included over five male and a couple of female infants, with donor ages spanning 7 to 244 days. After being mechanically released from the tissue, thymocytes were kept at -70 degrees C in pellets of about 9.5-30 million cells. A QIAsymphony instrument was used to extract genomic DNA from the frozen cell pellets. The immunoSEQ multiplex PCR assay was used to amplify the TCRB and TCRAD loci from a standardized amount of quality-controlled genomic DNA. The V(D)J region was spanned by amplicons of a length sufficient to cover the CDR3 and to identify V and J genes. The amplicons were sequenced on an Illumina platform via the commercial immunoSEQ service. Corrections for primer bias and sequencing errors followed previously described methods, while TCRAD and TCRB definitions were based on the IMGT database. The repertoires were analysed using immunoSEQ Analyzer 3.0 and VDJTools for basic statistics, V/J segment usage, diversity estimates, rarefaction and pairwise overlap. Diversity was estimated using the Chao1, ChaoE, Efron-Thisted, Shannon and inverse Simpson indices, and was also estimated on datasets down-sampled to the size of the smallest sample. Repertoire overlap was determined by strict matching of CDR3 nucleotide sequence, V gene and J gene, and Jaccard-based multidimensional scaling clustering was applied. On average, thymus samples gave 800,000 or so unique TCRB clonotypes, whereas blood samples gave about 92,000.

The clonotype comes from a boy under two years old with a congenital heart defect. Donor details come from another sample of the same person, matched by shared clones. The chain employs TRBV9 and TRBJ2-7; D gene: possibly TRBD1, on 5 matching bases. Specimen: thymocytes. Read as DNA, the sequence is TGTGCCAGCAGCGTAGCTCCAGGGTCAGACTACGAGCAGTACTTC. Its protein reads: CASSVAPGSDYEQYF.